The 21 T cell receptor beta chains reported below all come from one sample, sequenced in a study of human T cells and chemical hapten exposure. TCRdb fed the RACE reads into MiXCR, producing one record per CDR3 protein. The data hold 85,000 to 120,000 distinct CDR3 sequences, with approximately 12% observed a single time. The time point is: pre-sensitization, week 0. Treatment: therapeutic diphenylcyclopropenone sensitization with weekly scalp DPC. The sample in question was whole blood, obtained in connection with sensitization to the hapten diphenylcyclopropenone (DPC). The receptors here all came from a woman between 50 and 59 years old with alopecia areata. Some clones in this sample may be carry-over from other donors' samples.

The chain has TRBV20-1 and TRBJ1-1; 7 nucleotides line up with TRBD1. This CDR3 has 13 residues. CDR1 is DFQATT, CDR2 SNEGSKA, per germline (reference sequence). V was clipped by 1 base and J by 4 bases; unmatched bases: 3. This CDR3 reads CSARVWDSTEAFF. The CDR3 DNA reads as TGCAGTGCTAGAGTATGGGACAGCACTGAAGCTTTCTTT.

The rearrangement links TRBV29-1 to TRBJ1-1; 9 bases match TRBD1. CDR1 is SQVTM and CDR2 is ANQGSEA in the germline V gene. The CDR3 covers 13 residues. The V segment lost 7 bases and the J segment 0 bases; nucleotides outside the gene matches: 3. The CDR3 nucleotides read TGCAGCGCCCGGACAGGGGTGAACACTGAAGCTTTCTTT. Translation: CSARTGVNTEAFF.

This rearrangement joins TRBV7-9 to TRBJ2-7; D might be TRBD1 (6 bases). Germline assignment: CDR1 SEHNR and CDR2 FQNEAQ (reference sequence). V lost 7 bases and J lost 6, with 22 bases in between. The CDR3 extends over 15 amino acids. The CDR3 DNA is TGTGCCAGCAACGAACAGGGAAGCGGTCGAGGCGAGCAGTACTTC. Its protein is CASNEQGSGRGEQYF.

The V call is TRBV12-3 or TRBV12-4, the J call TRBJ2-2; the match to TRBD1 covers 8 bases. There are 14 residues in the CDR3. V gave up 4 bases and J gave up 4 bases; unmatched junction bases: 2. The CDR3 reads CASSWTGTTGELFF. The CDR3 nucleotides are TGTGCCAGCAGTTGGACAGGGACCACCGGGGAGCTGTTTTTT.

This clonotype was detected many times. The chain uses TRBV5-1 and TRBJ1-6, with TRBD1 matching over 7 bases. J was trimmed by 4 bases and V by 0 bases; bases with no gene match: 4. This CDR3 has 16 amino acids. Germline V gives CDR1 SGHRS, CDR2 YFSETQ. The CDR3 nucleotides read TGCGCCAGCAGCTTGGGGGGGACAGCATATAATTCACCCCTCCACTTT. It specifies CASSLGGTAYNSPLHF.

This sequence joins TRBV5-1 and TRBJ2-3; tentative D call: TRBD1 (6 bases). Trimming shortened V by 2 bases and J by 4 bases, and 17 bases separated the two germline ends. Germline lookup yields CDR1 SGHRS and CDR2 YFSETQ. CDR3 length equals 16 residues. The chain's CDR3 is CASSLGLGALADTQYF. The CDR3 bases are TGCGCCAGCAGCTTAGGACTGGGGGCACTGGCAGATACGCAGTATTTT.

This clonotype has a handful of counts. The chain recombines TRBV5-5 with TRBJ1-4; 8 bases fit TRBD1. The CDR3 spans 16 residues. The V gene's germline CDR1 is SGHKS and CDR2 YYEKEE (reference sequence). The ends lost 4 bases at V and 2 bases at J; junction bases unmatched: 7. The CDR3 region is CASSLLQGATNEKLFF. DNA for the CDR3: TGTGCCAGCAGCCTACTCCAGGGGGCCACTAATGAAAAACTGTTTTTT.

This clonotype was seen many times. This chain joins TRBV6-5 and TRBJ2-1; TRBD2 agrees at 9 bases. Germline-derived CDR1 and CDR2 are MNHEY and SVGAGI. Losses at the gene ends were 6 bases for V and 0 bases for J; bases not matched to a gene: 6. This CDR3 comprises 16 residues. The DNA of the CDR3 is TGTGCCAGCAGGCTTCTAGCGGGGAGCTCCTACAATGAGCAGTTCTTC. This encodes CASRLLAGSSYNEQFF.

The chain couples TRBV27 to TRBJ1-6, with a possible D match to TRBD1 (6 bases). Trimming shortened V by 6 bases and J by 0 bases, and 9 bases separated the two germline ends. CDR3 size: 15 residues. Germline V gene lookup returns CDR1 MNHEY and CDR2 SMNVEV (reference sequence). The CDR3 DNA is TGTGCCAGCAGGCAGGGGAGCTCCTATAATTCACCCCTCCACTTT. Encoded protein: CASRQGSSYNSPLHF.

The chain is built from TRBV2 and TRBJ2-3; D ambiguous. Trimming took off 7 bases at V and 5 bases at J, with 10 bases between the two ends. Germline CDR1 and CDR2: SNHLY and FYNNEI. The CDR3 contains 12 residues. In DNA, the CDR3 is TGTGCCAGCACCAGACCGGGAGATACGCAGTATTTT. It is translated as CASTRPGDTQYF.

CDR3 sequence (DNA): TGCAGCGTTCCCGGGGATTTCTCCTACGAGCAGTACTTC. It encodes CSVPGDFSYEQYF. The rearrangement joins TRBV29-1 to TRBJ2-7; TRBD2 might be the D (5 bases). Trimming cost V 5 bases and J 0 bases, with 11 bases left between them. Germline-derived CDR1 and CDR2 are SQVTM and ANQGSEA. The CDR3 extends over 13 amino acids.

This clonotype appeared many times. The chain employs TRBV28 and TRBJ2-7, with 7 bases identical to TRBD1. CDR1 is MDHEN and CDR2 is SYDVKM in the germline V gene. Trimming took 5 bases from V and 1 from J; bases not matched to a gene: 8. CDR3 length equals 15 residues. The DNA for the CDR3 is TGTGCCAGCAGTGATCGTTACAGGGGTTCCTACGAGCAGTACTTC. Translated, it gives CASSDRYRGSYEQYF. Drawing the rest from reference TRBV28 and TRBJ2-7, the complete variable domain is DVKVTQSSRYLVKRTGEKVFLECVQDMDHENMFWYRQDPGLGLRLIYFSYDVKMKEKGDIPEGYSVSREKKERFSLILESASTNQTSMYLCASSDRYRGSYEQYFGPGTRLTVT.

The chain employs TRBV29-1 and TRBJ2-7; D assignment may be TRBD1 or TRBD2 (5 bases each). CDR1 is SQVTM, CDR2 ANQGSEA, per germline. V was pared by 7 bases and J by 6 bases, with 22 bases between. The CDR3 length is 14 residues. CDR3 in amino acids: CSALGESNSGEQYF. CDR3 in DNA: TGCAGCGCGTTAGGGGAGTCGAACTCTGGCGAGCAGTACTTC.

This clonotype was observed a few times. V gene TRBV7-9 combines with J gene TRBJ1-1; 7 bases fit TRBD1. Unmatched junction bases numbered 11, after V lost 10 bases and J lost 0 bases. Germline V gene sequence: CDR1 SEHNR, CDR2 FQNEAQ (reference sequence). The CDR3 loop spans 15 amino acids. CDR3 coding DNA: TGTGCCATTACGTTGGCAGGGGGAATGAACACTGAAGCTTTCTTT. Encoded protein: CAITLAGGMNTEAFF.

This clonotype was seen repeatedly, ten times or more. The chain has TRBV12-3 or TRBV12-4 and TRBJ1-3; 7 bases line up with TRBD1. V shed 6 bases, J shed 2 bases, and the junction held 4 bases outside the gene matches. The CDR3 runs 14 residues. As DNA, the CDR3 is TGTGCCAGCAGCCGACAGGGTACTGGAAACACCATATATTTT. Its protein product is CASSRQGTGNTIYF.

This clonotype was seen a few times. This chain joins TRBV7-2 and TRBJ2-2; D may match TRBD1 or TRBD2 (5 bases each). CDR3 length: 14 amino acids. V lost 1 base and J 9 bases, leaving 12 bases between the germline ends. The germline gives CDR1 SGHTA, CDR2 FQGNSA. CDR3 DNA sequence: TGTGCCAGCAGCTTAGGGGGCGGGTACCGGGAGCTGTTTTTT. Translated: CASSLGGGYRELFF. Drawing the rest from reference TRBV7-2 and TRBJ2-2, the complete variable domain is GAGVSQSPSNKVTEKGKDVELRCDPISGHTALYWYRQSLGQGLEFLIYFQGNSAPDKSGLPSDRFSAERTGGSVSTLTIQRTQQEDSAVYLCASSLGGGYRELFFGEGSRLTVL.

This clonotype was found a few times. CDR3: CASSQYGQGAFYYGYTF. The CDR3 DNA follows: TGTGCCAGCAGCCAATATGGACAGGGGGCTTTCTACTATGGCTACACCTTC. J is TRBJ1-2 and V is TRBV3-1, with 11 bases identical to TRBD1. V dropped 2 bases and J dropped 3; count of bases not matched to a gene: 8. The CDR3 length is 17 residues. CDR1 LGHDT and CDR2 YNNKEL come from the germline V gene (reference sequence).

V gene TRBV5-1 combines with J gene TRBJ1-2; D may be TRBD1 (5 bases). This CDR3 contains 14 residues. V dropped 2 bases and J dropped 4 bases, with 12 bases sitting between them. CDR1 and CDR2 (germline): SGHRS, YFSETQ. CDR3 amino acids: CASSFRDVGYGYTF. In nucleotides, the CDR3 is TGCGCCAGCAGCTTCCGGGACGTAGGCTATGGCTACACCTTC.

This clonotype appeared a few times. V usage is TRBV19 and J usage is TRBJ2-2, with TRBD1 identical over 11 bases. The CDR3 contains 17 residues. Germline lookup yields CDR1 LNHDA and CDR2 SQIVND (reference sequence). The junction had 8 bases not matched to a gene; V was cut back by 3 bases and J by 5 bases. CDR3 sequence: CASSIPRTGGRTGELFF. The CDR3 DNA reads TGTGCCAGTAGTATCCCCAGGACAGGGGGCCGAACCGGGGAGCTGTTTTTT.

This clonotype was observed many times. Relative to the germline gene, one junction end is altered; a read error may explain this. The chain carries TRBV7-7 and TRBJ2-3; D is uncertain. CDR1 is SSHAT and CDR2 is FNYEAQ in the germline V gene (reference sequence). This CDR3 has 14 amino acids. The CDR3 sequence: CASSQKPFTDTQYF. The CDR3 DNA is TGTGCTAGCAGCCAGAAGCCCTTCACAGATACGCAGTATTTT.

This clonotype was detected a few times. The chain carries TRBV3-1 and TRBJ2-1; D possibly uses TRBD1 or TRBD2 (5 bases each). Germline CDR1 and CDR2: LGHDT and YNNKEL (reference sequence). V lost 6 bases and J lost 2, with 17 bases in between. This CDR3 comprises 16 residues. CDR3 DNA: TGTGCCAGCAGTCCGGCCGGGGCAGTACCCTACAATGAGCAGTTCTTC. Protein product: CASSPAGAVPYNEQFF.